Presented here are 21 T cell receptor beta chains from one specimen sequenced in a study of cytomegalovirus exposure and HLA in healthy donors. PCR amplification relied on 60 Vbeta primers (plus 13 Jbeta primers). Assay used: immunoSEQ multiplex PCR; TCRdb lists only in-frame clones, some missing. Of about 180,000 clones listed, around 79% are singletons. The sequencing sample was made of PBMCs. The receptor set was obtained from a woman aged 35 to 49 in good health and CMV-seronegative.

This chain links TRBV5-1 with TRBJ2-5, with 7 bases identical to TRBD1. Trimming cost V 1 base and J 2 bases; bases outside gene matches: 8. Germline V CDR1 and CDR2: SGHRS, YFSETQ. The CDR3 loop spans 16 amino acids. The CDR3 sequence is CASSLLAGTAQETQYF. In nucleotides, the CDR3 is TGCGCCAGCAGCTTGTTGGCCGGGACAGCTCAAGAGACCCAGTACTTC.

This clone was seen just once. The chain couples TRBV6-1 to TRBJ1-2; 7 nucleotides align to TRBD1. Losses at the gene ends were 6 bases for V and 4 bases for J; bases not matched to a gene: 8. The germline gives CDR1 MNHNS, CDR2 SASEGT. This CDR3 has 14 residues. This CDR3 is CASSATGTAYGYTF. CDR3 coding DNA: TGTGCCAGCAGCGCCACCGGGACAGCCTATGGCTACACCTTC.

In its sample, this clone was seen a few times. The CDR3 nucleotides read TGTGCCAGCAAATCACTAGCGGGAGACCCTCAAGAGACCCAGTACTTC. It encodes CASKSLAGDPQETQYF. The chain joins TRBV27 to TRBJ2-5; 11 nucleotides line up with TRBD2. V lost 7 bases to trimming and J lost 2 bases; unmatched junction nucleotides: 9. In germline, CDR1 is MNHEY, CDR2 SMNVEV (reference sequence). This CDR3 has 16 amino acids.

V is TRBV27 and J is TRBJ1-2; no clear D. Germline lookup yields CDR1 MNHEY and CDR2 SMNVEV (reference sequence). Trimming removed 3 bases from V and 0 bases from J, with 5 bases in between. The CDR3 has 13 residues. Here the CDR3 DNA reads TGTGCCAGCAGTTTGCGCCCTAACTATGGCTACACCTTC. Protein sequence: CASSLRPNYGYTF.

The chain employs TRBV5-1 and TRBJ1-4, with D unresolved. This CDR3 contains 14 residues. V lost 1 base, J lost 4 bases, and 8 bases lay in between. Germline V lookup: CDR1 SGHRS, CDR2 YFSETQ. CDR3 in amino acids: CASSLRESNEKLFF. In nucleotides, the CDR3 is TGCGCCAGCAGCTTGCGAGAAAGTAATGAAAAACTGTTTTTT.

The chain joins TRBV6-6 to TRBJ2-2; possibly TRBD1 for D (8 bases). Per the germline V gene, CDR1 is MNHNY and CDR2 is SVGAGI (reference sequence). The V gene lost 4 bases and the J gene lost 4 bases, with 13 bases spanning the gap. The CDR3 length is 15 residues. CDR3: CASSSHRGGTGELFF. DNA of the CDR3: TGTGCCAGCAGTTCCCACAGGGGGGGCACCGGGGAGCTGTTTTTT.

The J gene is TRBJ1-6, the V gene TRBV30, with D possibly TRBD1 on 5 matching bases. Looked up from germline, CDR1 is GTSNPN and CDR2 is SVGIG (reference sequence). V was pared by 0 bases and J by 4 bases, with 10 bases between. This CDR3 has 15 residues. CDR3 region: CAWSVEDSYNSPLHF. The CDR3 DNA sequence: TGTGCCTGGAGTGTCGAAGACAGTTATAATTCACCCCTCCACTTT.

The rearrangement links TRBV11-3 to TRBJ2-7, with 7 bases fitting TRBD1. Germline V gene sequence: CDR1 SGHNT, CDR2 YENEEA. With V trimmed by 6 bases and J by 6 bases, 5 bases remained unmatched. The CDR3 covers 12 residues. Here the CDR3 DNA reads TGTGCCAGCAGTCAAAACAGGGGCGAGCAGTACTTC. Encoded protein: CASSQNRGEQYF.

The rearrangement joins TRBV27 to TRBJ2-2; 9 positions match TRBD2. V lost 5 bases, J lost 5 bases, and 9 bases stayed unmatched. The CDR3 length is 16 residues. Germline loops: CDR1 MNHEY, CDR2 SMNVEV (reference sequence). DNA for the CDR3: TGTGCCAGCAGTCCTCCGGGACTAGCCTCGACCGGGGAGCTGTTTTTT. Residues: CASSPPGLASTGELFF.

The V and J genes are TRBV11-3 and TRBJ1-4; D might be TRBD1 (6 bases). V was trimmed by 5 bases and J by 3 bases, leaving 13 bases between them. Germline values: CDR1 SGHNT, CDR2 YENEEA. The CDR3 consists of 15 residues. This CDR3 reads CASSERGAANEKLFF. CDR3 bases: TGTGCCAGCAGCGAACGGGGGGCGGCTAATGAAAAACTGTTTTTT.

The chain uses TRBV9 and TRBJ1-6; 9 nucleotides match TRBD1. This CDR3 has 15 amino acids. From germline, CDR1 is SGDLS and CDR2 YYNGEE. V lost 0 bases and J lost 8; bases outside the gene matches: 3. CDR3 protein: CASSVGQGGDSPLHF. CDR3 DNA sequence: TGTGCCAGCAGCGTAGGACAGGGGGGGGATTCACCCCTCCACTTT.

The gene calls are TRBV7-8 and TRBJ2-2, with 10 bases that match TRBD1. V shed 1 base, J shed 5 bases, and the junction held 7 bases outside the gene matches. This CDR3 region has 17 residues. Germline assignment: CDR1 SGHVS and CDR2 FQNEAQ. CDR3 loop: CASSLDRDRGRTGELFF. The CDR3 DNA reads as TGTGCCAGCAGCTTAGATCGGGACAGGGGTCGAACCGGGGAGCTGTTTTTT.

The chain employs TRBV11-3 and TRBJ1-1, with unresolved D. The CDR3 is 13 amino acids. Per germline, CDR1 SGHNT and CDR2 YENEEA. V was pared by 1 base and J by 8 bases, with 11 bases between. CDR3 in amino acids: CASSLVPDTEAFF. DNA for the CDR3: TGTGCCAGCAGCTTAGTTCCCGATACAGAAGCTTTCTTT.

V is TRBV18 and J is TRBJ1-5; no clear D gene. V shed 1 base and J shed 5 bases, with 12 bases lying between them. Germline V gives CDR1 KGHSH, CDR2 LQKENI. CDR3 size: 15 residues. The CDR3 nucleotides read TGTGCCAGCTCACCACTGGAGGGTCCCGATCAGCCCCAGCATTTT. Encoded protein: CASSPLEGPDQPQHF.

The chain recombines TRBV19 with TRBJ2-2; 11 positions match TRBD2. The CDR3 runs to 16 residues. The V segment lost 6 bases and the J segment 2 bases; nucleotides outside the gene matches: 5. From germline, CDR1 is LNHDA and CDR2 SQIVND (reference sequence). CDR3 residues: CASRGLAGLNTGELFF. CDR3 coding DNA: TGTGCCAGTAGAGGACTAGCGGGTCTAAACACCGGGGAGCTGTTTTTT.

The chain employs TRBV2 and TRBJ1-5; D gene ambiguous. Germline V gene data show CDR1 as SNHLY and CDR2 as FYNNEI. V was clipped by 6 bases and J by 6 bases, with 15 bases between them. The CDR3 has 14 amino acids. This CDR3 reads CASRGGDGIQPQHF. Here the CDR3 DNA reads TGTGCCAGCAGAGGTGGCGACGGGATTCAGCCCCAGCATTTT.

The rearrangement links TRBV11-3 to TRBJ1-1, with 8 bases that match TRBD1. CDR1 SGHNT and CDR2 YENEEA come from the germline V gene. V shed 4 bases, J shed 7 bases, and the junction held 5 bases outside the gene matches. The CDR3 extends over 13 amino acids. The CDR3 is CASSSGGAGEAFF. CDR3 nucleotides: TGTGCCAGCAGCTCAGGGGGCGCGGGTGAAGCTTTCTTT.

This clone showed up just a few times. Written as DNA, the CDR3 is TGCGCCAGCAGCTCGACAGGGAATAGCAATCAGCCCCAGCATTTT. Translated, it gives CASSSTGNSNQPQHF. The chain is built from TRBV5-1 and TRBJ1-5; TRBD1 matches 7 bases. This CDR3 comprises 15 residues. The trim removed 3 bases at V and 0 bases at J, leaving 3 bases unmatched. Germline loops: CDR1 SGHRS, CDR2 YFSETQ. Looking up the rest from reference TRBV5-1 and TRBJ1-5 gives the full variable domain: KAGVTQTPRYLIKTRGQQVTLSCSPISGHRSVSWYQQTPGQGLQFLFEYFSETQRNKGNFPGRFSGRQFSNSRSEMNVSTLELGDSALYLCASSSTGNSNQPQHFGDGTRLSIL.

The chain uses TRBV15 and TRBJ2-7; 7 nucleotides line up with TRBD2. The junction had 2 bases not matched to a gene; V was cut back by 0 bases and J by 6 bases. This CDR3 spans 13 amino acids. Per the germline V gene, CDR1 is LNHNV and CDR2 is YYDKDF (reference sequence). The CDR3 is CATSRDGEGEQYF. The CDR3 bases are TGTGCCACCAGCAGAGATGGGGAGGGCGAGCAGTACTTC.

The rearrangement uses TRBV5-1 and TRBJ2-5; 8 nucleotides match TRBD2. There are 15 residues in the CDR3. Per germline, CDR1 SGHRS and CDR2 YFSETQ. V was pared by 4 bases and J by 2 bases, with 7 bases of the junction left unmatched. The DNA of the CDR3 is TGCGCCAGCAGCCCCGGGTTAGCGGGGCAAGAGACCCAGTACTTC. It translates to CASSPGLAGQETQYF.

The sample holds one count of this clone. The chain carries TRBV27 and TRBJ1-1, with D unclear. This CDR3 comprises 11 residues. Germline CDR1 MNHEY, CDR2 SMNVEV (reference sequence). The V end lost 8 bases, the J end lost 0 bases, and 4 bases lay between the germline ends. Here the CDR3 reads CASVMNTEAFF. As DNA, the CDR3 is TGTGCCAGCGTCATGAACACTGAAGCTTTCTTT.